The text below deals with one T cell receptor beta chain. The data were taken from a study of blood T cell repertoires in COVID-19. As for the study in general: Samples representing acute and convalescent COVID-19 were sourced from the United States, Italy and Spain.

Sequenced by immunoSEQ multiplex PCR; TCRdb stores in-frame clones only, minus some. Among approximately 110,000 clones listed, over 75% were seen once. Germline V gives CDR1 LGHNA, CDR2 YSLEER. The CDR3 contains 15 residues. The V and J ends lost 4 bases and 5 bases respectively, with 17 bases between them. The sequenced material came from peripheral blood. This receptor was taken from a woman of 80 years or more with acute or convalescent COVID-19. The chain combines TRBV4-3 with TRBJ1-2, with a tentative D call TRBD1 (5 bases). CDR3 sequence reads: CASSPGGGIGYGYTF. CDR3 sequence (DNA): TGCGCCAGCAGCCCCGGTGGGGGGATTGGGTATGGCTACACCTTC.